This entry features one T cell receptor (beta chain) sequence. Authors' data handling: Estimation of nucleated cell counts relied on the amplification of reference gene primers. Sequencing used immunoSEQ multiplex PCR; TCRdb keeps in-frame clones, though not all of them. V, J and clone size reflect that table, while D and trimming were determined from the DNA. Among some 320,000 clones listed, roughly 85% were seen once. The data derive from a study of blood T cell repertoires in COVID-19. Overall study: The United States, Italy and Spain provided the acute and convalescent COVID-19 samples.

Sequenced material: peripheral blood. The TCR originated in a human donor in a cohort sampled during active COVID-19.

DNA for the CDR3: TGTGCCAGCAGTTCGACAGGGGTGGCCTATGGCTACACCTTC. This encodes CASSSTGVAYGYTF. The chain links TRBV27 to TRBJ1-2; 8 bases match TRBD1. With 4 bases clipped from V and 4 bases from J, the junction kept 5 bases outside the gene matches. This CDR3 has 14 amino acids. The germline V gene has CDR1 MNHEY and CDR2 SMNVEV (reference sequence).